These 14 T cell receptor beta chains were all obtained from the same sample, sequenced in a study of T cells after yellow fever vaccination. MiXCR, run by TCRdb on the 5' RACE reads, gives a single entry per CDR3 protein. The table lists hundreds of thousands of distinct CDR3 sequences, more than 3% of them singletons. Sequenced here: PBMCs, sampled on the day of the yellow fever booster vaccination. These TCRs come from a man between 18 and 29 years old who received the YFV17D yellow fever vaccine.

A few counts support this clonotype. J is TRBJ2-2 and V is TRBV2, with 7 bases identical to TRBD1. Trimming removed 6 bases from V and 2 bases from J; junction bases left unmatched: 3. This CDR3 is 14 amino acids long. Germline V lookup: CDR1 SNHLY, CDR2 FYNNEI. This CDR3 reads CASRGDSNTGELFF. CDR3 sequence (DNA): TGTGCCAGCAGGGGGGACAGCAACACCGGGGAGCTGTTTTTT.

The V and J genes are TRBV20-1 and TRBJ1-2; D gene ambiguous. Trimming removed 4 bases from V and 1 base from J, with 10 bases in between. CDR3 length: 13 residues. CDR1 is DFQATT and CDR2 is SNEGSKA in the germline V gene (reference sequence). For the CDR3, the DNA is TGCAGTGCTACCGCCGGGCTTAACTATGGCTACACCTTC. Translating gives CSATAGLNYGYTF.

Regarding this clonotype: This may be a read error: a much more frequent sequence differs by one nucleotide. The chain joins TRBV4-1 to TRBJ2-3, with TRBD2 as a possible D gene (7 bases). Trimming stripped 0 bases from V and 3 bases from J, with 16 bases between. The length of the CDR3 is 17 residues. Germline lookup yields CDR1 MGHRA and CDR2 YSYEKL. The CDR3 protein is CASSQDSRGRRTDTQYF. The CDR3 coding sequence is TGCGCCAGCAGCCAAGATTCGCGGGGGCGAAGAACAGATACGCAGTATTTT.

V gene TRBV24-1 combines with J gene TRBJ2-1; maybe TRBD1 (6 bases). CDR3 length: 16 residues. The germline V and J ends were trimmed by 4 bases and 5 bases, with 17 bases remaining between them. The germline V gene encodes CDR1 KGHDR and CDR2 SFDVKD. The CDR3 sequence: CATSDRKGQTDNEQFF. As DNA, the CDR3 is TGTGCCACCAGTGACCGAAAAGGACAGACCGACAATGAGCAGTTCTTC.

V is TRBV12-3 or TRBV12-4 and J is TRBJ2-7, with 11 bases lining up with TRBD2. V lost 2 bases and J lost 4; bases outside the gene matches: 7. The CDR3 is made up of 16 amino acids. The CDR3 DNA reads TGTGCCAGCAGTTTAATACTAGCGGGGGACTTTTACGAGCAGTACTTC. Translated, it gives CASSLILAGDFYEQYF.

The sample holds a few counts of this clonotype. V and J are TRBV9 and TRBJ2-3; D unresolved. V was cut by 4 bases and J by 3 bases, with 9 bases left in between. CDR1 SGDLS and CDR2 YYNGEE come from the germline V gene. The CDR3 covers 13 residues. The chain's CDR3 is CASSPLLTDTQYF. The CDR3 DNA reads as TGTGCCAGCAGCCCGCTCCTTACAGATACGCAGTATTTT.

This clonotype was recorded a few times. The chain has TRBV4-2 and TRBJ1-1; tentatively, D is TRBD1 (6 bases). CDR1 is LGHNA, CDR2 YNFKEQ, per germline. The length of the CDR3 is 15 residues. Trimming took off 1 base at V and 4 bases at J, with 13 bases between the two ends. CDR3 in DNA: TGTGCCAGCAGCCAAGTGGTCAGGGGCGTCACTGAAGCTTTCTTT. This gives the protein CASSQVVRGVTEAFF.

This clonotype has only a few counts. The V call is TRBV5-1, the J call TRBJ2-1, with D perhaps TRBD2 (6 bases). Germline-derived CDR1 and CDR2 are SGHRS and YFSETQ. V lost 4 bases and J lost 10, with 21 bases in between. The CDR3 length is 15 residues. CDR3 DNA sequence: TGCGCCAGCAGCCCCTTGACCGGGACTCCCAAGGAGCAGTTCTTC. It codes for CASSPLTGTPKEQFF.

This clonotype was found many times. The chain uses TRBV11-2 and TRBJ2-3; D gene unclear. CDR1 and CDR2 (germline): SGHAT, FQNNGV. The V end was cut by 5 bases, the J end by 0 bases, with 12 bases between. The length of the CDR3 is 15 residues. The CDR3 is CASSPTPLSTDTQYF. The CDR3 nucleotides are TGTGCCAGCAGCCCGACACCTCTAAGCACAGATACGCAGTATTTT.

This clonotype has a count of ten or more. The V and J genes are TRBV2 and TRBJ1-5; 9 bases align to TRBD1. The CDR3 totals 15 residues. In germline, CDR1 is SNHLY, CDR2 FYNNEI. Trimming at V came to 5 bases and at J to 3 bases, leaving 5 bases not matched to a gene. DNA for the CDR3: TGTGCCAGCAGTTGGGACAGGGTGGCCAATCAGCCCCAGCATTTT. Translation: CASSWDRVANQPQHF.

This chain uses TRBV5-1 with TRBJ2-6; 8 nucleotides line up with TRBD2. J gave up 0 bases and V 4 bases, and 6 bases lay outside the gene matches. Germline assignment: CDR1 SGHRS and CDR2 YFSETQ. The CDR3 runs 17 residues. In DNA form, the CDR3 reads TGCGCCAGCAGCGGACGCCGGGGGGGCTCTGGGGCCAACGTCCTGACTTTC. It specifies CASSGRRGGSGANVLTF.

The V and J genes are TRBV7-9 and TRBJ1-4; 9 bases map to TRBD1. V dropped 4 bases and J dropped 10; count of bases not matched to a gene: 10. Germline lookup yields CDR1 SEHNR and CDR2 FQNEAQ (reference sequence). This CDR3 region has 15 residues. In nucleotides, the CDR3 is TGTGCCAGCAGCTCATATTCGGGGGACAGGGTAAAACTGTTTTTT. It codes for CASSSYSGDRVKLFF.

The chain links TRBV20-1 to TRBJ2-5; 7 nucleotides line up with TRBD2. Per germline, CDR1 DFQATT and CDR2 SNEGSKA (reference sequence). V lost 1 base, J lost 5 bases, and 7 bases stayed unmatched. The CDR3 has 14 amino acids. The CDR3 is CSARALAGDETQYF. The CDR3 nucleotides are TGCAGTGCTAGAGCATTGGCGGGGGACGAGACCCAGTACTTC.

The V and J genes are TRBV4-3 and TRBJ2-7, with D possibly matching TRBD2 (6 bases). Trimming removed 0 bases from V and 2 bases from J, with 11 bases in between. Germline assignment: CDR1 LGHNA and CDR2 YSLEER. The CDR3 extends over 15 amino acids. CDR3 sequence reads: CASSQERGAPYEQYF. The CDR3 region has the DNA TGCGCCAGCAGCCAAGAACGCGGGGCACCCTACGAGCAGTACTTC.